This T cell receptor (beta chain) was recovered during a study of early T cells in non-severe SARS-CoV-2 infection. Individual cDNA molecules received unique molecular identifiers. TCRdb reprocessed the 5' RACE reads with MiXCR, giving one entry per CDR3 protein. Of under 70,000 distinct CDR3 sequences listed, less than 9.5% were seen once; the top ten hold 10%. With regard to this clonotype: Its antigen is undetermined.

Germline assignment: CDR1 MNHEY and CDR2 SVGEGT. Trimming removed 6 bases from V and 5 bases from J; junction bases left unmatched: 15. The CDR3 is 17 amino acids. Whole-study results and caveats: Matches to VDJdb favored anti-spike CD8 responses and missed private and CD4 specificities.

The sequencing here drew on whole blood, taken at baseline. The rearrangement uses TRBV6-2 or TRBV6-3 and TRBJ1-4, with 7 positions matching TRBD1. The receptor was isolated from an adult who was a healthcare worker with PCR-confirmed SARS-CoV-2 infection or an uninfected control (not recorded which). The CDR3 bases are TGTGCCAGCAGCATCGGGACAGCGGCAGGATCGAATGAAAAACTGTTTTTT. This codes for CASSIGTAAGSNEKLFF.